These 27 T cell receptor beta chains were all obtained from the same sample, sequenced in a study of blood T cell repertoires in COVID-19 (dated by TCRdb to the early 2020s). The library was prepared using the immunoSEQ multiplex PCR assay. Here the immuneACCESS table is served through TCRdb, limited to in-frame sequences with V and J called. Missing clones are a known gap in these copies; in checked studies unresolved V genes cover under half, and the rest lacks a known reason. In all, the sample holds 150,000 to 180,000 clones, and about 83% of those were seen once. The ten largest clones add up to about 12% of the sample. Sequencing was carried out using peripheral blood. These receptors came from a woman aged 60 to 75 with COVID-19, enrolled during active disease.

This clone showed up just once. The V call is TRBV7-8, the J call TRBJ1-2; D might be TRBD1 (6 bases). This CDR3 has 18 amino acids. The V gene lost 1 base and the J gene lost 4 bases, with 22 bases spanning the gap. Germline CDR1 SGHVS, CDR2 FQNEAQ. The CDR3 region is CASSLETGTGRFTYGYTF. The CDR3 DNA follows: TGTGCCAGCAGCTTAGAAACAGGCACAGGGCGCTTTACCTATGGCTACACCTTC.

The rearrangement links TRBV21-1 to TRBJ2-3; the D segment call TRBD2 is taken from the table without a DNA check. TRBV21-1 is described as a pseudogene. This CDR3 contains 16 residues. The chain's CDR3 is CATRTPRREVTDTQYF. CDR3 coding DNA: TGTGCCACCCGTACTCCAAGGAGGGAGGTCACAGATACGCAGTATTTT.

The chain couples TRBV6-5 to TRBJ2-1, with TRBD1 matching 9 bases. This CDR3 is 14 amino acids long. Germline-derived CDR1 and CDR2 are MNHEY and SVGAGI. V was pared by 11 bases and J by 5 bases, with 10 bases of the junction left unmatched. CDR3 protein: CAGQSGTGHNEQFF. The CDR3 DNA is TGTGCCGGCCAATCCGGGACAGGGCACAATGAGCAGTTCTTC.

This rearrangement joins TRBV19 to TRBJ2-1, with TRBD2 matching over 12 bases. Losses at the gene ends were 9 bases for V and 0 bases for J; bases not matched to a gene: 9. Germline values: CDR1 LNHDA, CDR2 SQIVND (reference sequence). The CDR3 sequence is 17 residues long. In DNA, the CDR3 is TGTGCCAGCCACCTAGCGGGAGGGCCAAGCTCCTACAATGAGCAGTTCTTC. This translates into CASHLAGGPSSYNEQFF. Together with reference TRBV19 and TRBJ2-1, the CDR3 gives the full variable domain: DGGITQSPKYLFRKEGQNVTLSCEQNLNHDAMYWYRQDPGQGLRLIYYSQIVNDFQKGDIAEGYSVSREKKESFPLTVTSAQKNPTAFYLCASHLAGGPSSYNEQFFGPGTRLTVL.

The genes are TRBV15 and TRBJ1-1; 9 positions agree with TRBD1. The CDR3 extends over 16 amino acids. The germline V gene encodes CDR1 LNHNV and CDR2 YYDKDF (reference sequence). Germline trimming cut 4 bases from V and 0 bases from J; bases unmatched to any gene: 6. CDR3 protein: CATSKGQGGVNTEAFF. The CDR3 nucleotides are TGTGCCACCAGCAAGGGACAGGGAGGAGTGAACACTGAAGCTTTCTTT.

The chain recombines TRBV10-1 with TRBJ2-2, with 7 bases matching TRBD1. J lost 7 bases, V lost 5 bases, and 10 bases had no gene match. The CDR3 runs to 15 residues. The germline V gene has CDR1 WNHNN and CDR2 SYGVQD (reference sequence). CDR3 nucleotide sequence: TGCGCCAGCAGTCCCATCTCAGGGGGAAACGGGGAGCTGTTTTTT. The encoded protein is CASSPISGGNGELFF.

This clone was seen a handful of times. This rearrangement joins TRBV18 to TRBJ1-5; 7 positions agree with TRBD1. Germline CDR1 and CDR2: KGHSH and LQKENI. This CDR3 region has 15 residues. Unmatched junction bases numbered 11, after V lost 3 bases and J lost 9 bases. DNA of the CDR3: TGTGCCAGCTCACCCGGGACAGCCACCCCGCGGCCCCAGCATTTT. Its translation: CASSPGTATPRPQHF.

The chain combines TRBV7-9 with TRBJ2-2, with 8 bases fitting TRBD1. Per the germline V gene, CDR1 is SEHNR and CDR2 is FQNEAQ (reference sequence). V gave up 7 bases and J gave up 2 bases; unmatched junction bases: 6. This CDR3 comprises 15 residues. The CDR3 loop reads CASKAGQDNTGELFF. As DNA, the CDR3 is TGTGCCAGCAAGGCGGGACAGGACAACACCGGGGAGCTGTTTTTT. Variable domain in full (rest from reference TRBV7-9 and TRBJ2-2): DTGVSQNPRHKITKRGQNVTFRCDPISEHNRLYWYRQTLGQGPEFLTYFQNEAQLEKSRLLSDRFSAERPKGSFSTLEIQRTEQGDSAMYLCASKAGQDNTGELFFGEGSRLTVL.

The chain joins TRBV7-6 to TRBJ2-5, with D maybe TRBD2 (6 bases). The CDR3 contains 16 residues. V was pared by 0 bases and J by 1 base, with 12 bases between. Germline loops: CDR1 SGHVS, CDR2 FNYEAQ. The CDR3 DNA sequence: TGTGCCAGCAGCTTAGCGAGAGGCGGGGTCCAAGAGACCCAGTACTTC. Residues: CASSLARGGVQETQYF. The full variable domain, with the rest looked up from reference TRBV7-6 and TRBJ2-5, is GAGVSQSPRYKVTKRGQDVALRCDPISGHVSLYWYRQALGQGPEFLTYFNYEAQQDKSGLPNDRFSAERPEGSISTLTIQRTEQRDSAMYRCASSLARGGVQETQYFGPGTRLLVL.

The chain carries TRBV20-1 and TRBJ1-3, with D possibly TRBD1 on 6 matching bases. V was pared by 6 bases and J by 6 bases, with 9 bases between. This CDR3 has 11 residues. CDR1 and CDR2 (germline): DFQATT, SNEGSKA (reference sequence). The CDR3 DNA sequence: TGCAGTGCACAGGGACCAAACACCATATATTTT. This encodes CSAQGPNTIYF.

This chain links TRBV7-2 with TRBJ1-4; 12 bases map to TRBD1. The ends lost 4 bases at V and 4 bases at J; junction bases unmatched: 7. Germline V gene data show CDR1 as SGHTA and CDR2 as FQGNSA. There are 17 residues in the CDR3. CDR3 in amino acids: CASSSGTGGLGNEKLFF. The DNA of the CDR3 is TGTGCCAGCAGCTCCGGGACAGGGGGCCTTGGTAATGAAAAACTGTTTTTT.

This clone was recorded once. The chain couples TRBV5-5 to TRBJ2-7, with 9 bases identical to TRBD1. Germline V gives CDR1 SGHKS, CDR2 YYEKEE (reference sequence). The CDR3 covers 15 residues. The ends lost 4 bases at V and 2 bases at J; junction bases unmatched: 7. In DNA, the CDR3 is TGTGCCAGCAGCCCGGGACAGGGAGTAGCCTACGAGCAGTACTTC. This sequence encodes CASSPGQGVAYEQYF.

The chain combines TRBV6-5 with TRBJ2-3; 9 positions agree with TRBD1. Germline loops: CDR1 MNHEY, CDR2 SVGAGI. V trimming: 7 bases; J trimming: 3 bases; junction bases outside the gene matches: 8. This CDR3 spans 15 amino acids. The CDR3 reads CASNQQGAGTDTQYF. CDR3 sequence (DNA): TGTGCCAGCAATCAACAGGGGGCCGGGACAGATACGCAGTATTTT.

This chain links TRBV5-1 with TRBJ2-7; tentatively, D is TRBD2 (6 bases). Trimming cost V 1 base and J 7 bases, with 12 bases left between them. CDR3 length: 13 amino acids. The V gene's germline CDR1 is SGHRS and CDR2 YFSETQ. The chain's CDR3 is CASSLNAGREQYV. The CDR3 nucleotides read TGCGCCAGCAGCTTGAATGCGGGGCGGGAGCAGTACGTC.

The V and J genes are TRBV7-3 and TRBJ2-2; D ambiguous. Trimming took off 5 bases at V and 5 bases at J, with 9 bases between the two ends. The CDR3 sequence is 13 residues long. Looked up from germline, CDR1 is SGHTA and CDR2 is FQGTGA. The CDR3 region is CASSVVITGELFF. CDR3 sequence (DNA): TGTGCCAGCAGCGTAGTAATTACCGGGGAGCTGTTTTTT.

The chain recombines TRBV13 with TRBJ2-2, with D possibly TRBD1 on 6 matching bases. CDR3 length: 15 amino acids. Trimming took 5 bases from V and 3 from J, leaving 13 bases between them. The germline gives CDR1 PRHDT, CDR2 FYEKMQ (reference sequence). CDR3 bases: TGTGCCAGCAGCGCCAGGGACACCTACACCGGGGAGCTGTTTTTT. Protein sequence: CASSARDTYTGELFF. Full variable domain (outside the CDR3, taken from reference TRBV13 and TRBJ2-2): AAGVIQSPRHLIKEKRETATLKCYPIPRHDTVYWYQQGPGQDPQFLISFYEKMQSDKGSIPDRFSAQQFSDYHSELNMSSLELGDSALYFCASSARDTYTGELFFGEGSRLTVL.

V is TRBV18 and J is TRBJ1-1; D gene ambiguous. CDR3 length: 13 amino acids. V was clipped by 3 bases and J by 8 bases, with 13 bases between them. CDR1 and CDR2 (germline): KGHSH, LQKENI. The CDR3 here is CASSPARASEAFF. CDR3 coding DNA: TGTGCCAGCTCACCGGCGAGGGCCTCAGAAGCTTTCTTT.

V is TRBV5-1 and J is TRBJ2-1, with TRBD2 matching 10 bases. V lost 4 bases and J lost 0; bases outside the gene matches: 7. Germline V gene sequence: CDR1 SGHRS, CDR2 YFSETQ. This CDR3 spans 17 amino acids. This CDR3 reads CASSPTSGRASYNEQFF. As DNA, the CDR3 is TGCGCCAGCAGCCCGACCAGCGGGAGGGCCTCCTACAATGAGCAGTTCTTC. The full variable domain, completed using reference TRBV5-1 and TRBJ2-1, is KAGVTQTPRYLIKTRGQQVTLSCSPISGHRSVSWYQQTPGQGLQFLFEYFSETQRNKGNFPGRFSGRQFSNSRSEMNVSTLELGDSALYLCASSPTSGRASYNEQFFGPGTRLTVL.

This sequence joins TRBV5-1 and TRBJ2-2, with a tentative D call TRBD2 (5 bases). The CDR3 extends over 16 amino acids. The germline gives CDR1 SGHRS, CDR2 YFSETQ. Trimming left V 2 bases short and J 1 base short, with 12 bases between. The chain's CDR3 is CASSLHGLGNTGELFF. DNA of the CDR3: TGCGCCAGCAGCTTACATGGACTGGGGAACACCGGGGAGCTGTTTTTT. Together with reference TRBV5-1 and TRBJ2-2, the CDR3 gives the full variable domain: KAGVTQTPRYLIKTRGQQVTLSCSPISGHRSVSWYQQTPGQGLQFLFEYFSETQRNKGNFPGRFSGRQFSNSRSEMNVSTLELGDSALYLCASSLHGLGNTGELFFGEGSRLTVL.

This chain links TRBV6-1 with TRBJ1-1; weak D call: TRBD1 (5 bases). The CDR3 spans 13 residues. CDR1 is MNHNS, CDR2 SASEGT, per germline. Trimming removed 8 bases from V and 11 bases from J, with 21 bases in between. CDR3 nucleotide sequence: TGTGCCAGCGTCCCTATTGGGGGGGGACGGGCTTTCTTT. Amino acid sequence: CASVPIGGGRAFF.

The count of this clone is one. The chain has TRBV7-3 and TRBJ2-3, with D perhaps matching TRBD2 (5 bases). Germline V gene sequence: CDR1 SGHTA, CDR2 FQGTGA. V shed 2 bases and J shed 2 bases, with 5 bases lying between them. The CDR3 extends over 13 amino acids. The DNA of the CDR3 is TGTGCCAGCAGCTTAGACTACACAGATACGCAGTATTTT. As protein: CASSLDYTDTQYF.

The chain joins TRBV5-1 to TRBJ1-1; D gene uncertain. Germline CDR1 reads SGHRS; CDR2 reads YFSETQ. The germline V and J ends were trimmed by 4 bases and 0 bases, with 7 bases remaining between them. This CDR3 is built from 13 residues. CDR3 region: CASSLNVNTEAFF. CDR3 bases: TGCGCCAGCAGCCTAAACGTGAACACTGAAGCTTTCTTT.

The table lists this clone with a few counts. This chain joins TRBV25-1 and TRBJ2-7; 12 bases match TRBD2. Germline V gene lookup returns CDR1 MGHDK and CDR2 SYGVNS. The CDR3 totals 15 residues. With 4 bases clipped from V and 6 bases from J, the junction kept 7 bases outside the gene matches. CDR3: CASSGPLAGGREQYF. Here the CDR3 DNA reads TGTGCCAGCAGTGGGCCACTAGCGGGAGGTCGCGAGCAGTACTTC.

The chain couples TRBV9 to TRBJ1-6; tentatively, D is TRBD1 (5 bases). The CDR3 runs to 15 residues. Trimming shortened V by 0 bases and J by 7 bases, and 11 bases separated the two germline ends. Per germline, CDR1 SGDLS and CDR2 YYNGEE. CDR3 region: CASSVAQGLNSPLHF. In DNA, the CDR3 is TGTGCCAGCAGCGTAGCTCAGGGCCTAAATTCACCCCTCCACTTT.

The chain links TRBV19 to TRBJ1-1, with D hard to call. CDR3 length: 12 amino acids. Germline V gene data show CDR1 as LNHDA and CDR2 as SQIVND (reference sequence). V was shortened by 4 bases and J by 7 bases, with 10 bases between the two germline ends. In nucleotides, the CDR3 is TGTGCCAGTAGTAGATCCGGGATTGAAGCTTTCTTT. Its translation: CASSRSGIEAFF.

This clone was detected a few times. The CDR3 here is CASRAGGPNTGELFF. The CDR3 DNA reads TGTGCCAGCAGGGCAGGGGGCCCGAACACCGGGGAGCTGTTTTTT. The chain is built from TRBV11-2 and TRBJ2-2; TRBD1 agrees at 8 bases. CDR1 and CDR2 from the germline V gene are SGHAT and FQNNGV. The junction had 3 bases not matched to a gene; V was cut back by 6 bases and J by 0 bases. The CDR3 is 15 amino acids.

This chain connects TRBV9 to TRBJ1-1; 7 bases map to TRBD1. This CDR3 has 17 residues. The V gene end was trimmed by 4 bases and the J gene end by 0 bases; junction bases not matched to a gene: 12. Germline values: CDR1 SGDLS, CDR2 YYNGEE. The CDR3 loop reads CASSPVRGLGVNTEAFF. CDR3 nucleotide sequence: TGTGCCAGCAGCCCGGTAAGGGGGCTAGGGGTGAACACTGAAGCTTTCTTT.